Below are 32 T cell receptor beta chains sequenced from a single sample in a study of shared clonotypes between healthy human individuals. Naive CD8 cells lacked CD45RO, underwent positive selection for CCR7 and left out terminally differentiated effector memory CD45RA+ cells. Assay: immunoSEQ multiplex PCR; the TCRdb copy retains only in-frame clones and omits some. Of 760,000 or so clones in the sample, 90% to 97% were seen once. The source material was naive CD8+ T cells sorted from blood. The receptors here all came from a man aged 25-45 years in good health.

The J gene is TRBJ2-4, the V gene TRBV7-9, with D uncertain. The germline CDR1 and CDR2 sequences are SEHNR and FQNEAQ (reference sequence). The CDR3 extends over 15 amino acids. V shed 2 bases and J shed 7 bases, with 15 bases lying between them. This chain's CDR3 is CASSLFSANPNIQYF. For the CDR3, the DNA is TGTGCCAGCAGCTTATTTTCAGCTAACCCTAACATTCAGTACTTC.

The J gene is TRBJ2-6, the V gene TRBV5-1; 10 nucleotides match TRBD1. Germline-derived CDR1 and CDR2 are SGHRS and YFSETQ. Losses at the gene ends were 3 bases for V and 2 bases for J; bases not matched to a gene: 11. This CDR3 has 19 residues. The CDR3 DNA is TGCGCCAGCAGCTCCCGGGACAGGGGTATCAGAGCTGGGGCCAACGTCCTGACTTTC. Protein sequence: CASSSRDRGIRAGANVLTF.

The chain joins TRBV2 to TRBJ2-1; 13 nucleotides agree with TRBD2. Germline loops: CDR1 SNHLY, CDR2 FYNNEI. The J segment lost 9 bases and the V segment lost 4 bases, leaving 6 bases of the junction unmatched. The CDR3 contains 15 residues. CDR3 sequence reads: CASSAGTSGDAEQFF. CDR3 in DNA: TGTGCCAGCAGTGCCGGGACTAGCGGGGACGCTGAGCAGTTCTTC.

The chain links TRBV6-5 to TRBJ2-7; 7 nucleotides line up with TRBD2. From germline, CDR1 is MNHEY and CDR2 SVGAGI. This CDR3 has 13 amino acids. V shed 6 bases and J 4 bases; nucleotides not matched to a gene: 6. DNA of the CDR3: TGTGCCAGCAGGGCGGGAGAGCTTTACGAGCAGTACTTC. This encodes CASRAGELYEQYF.

CDR3 residues: CASSLTGPAYEQYF. The DNA for the CDR3 is TGTGCCAGCAGCTTGACGGGTCCCGCCTACGAGCAGTACTTC. The chain links TRBV7-9 to TRBJ2-7; D uncertain. Germline V gene data show CDR1 as SEHNR and CDR2 as FQNEAQ (reference sequence). The V end lost 3 bases, the J end lost 2 bases, and 11 bases lay between the germline ends. The CDR3 spans 14 residues.

A word on this clone: Other DNA sequences in the sample encode the same CDR3. The rearrangement joins TRBV5-1 to TRBJ2-5, with 11 bases aligning to TRBD2. The V and J ends lost 4 bases and 3 bases, in that order; junction bases with no gene match: 5. This CDR3 is 15 amino acids long. Germline V CDR1 and CDR2: SGHRS, YFSETQ. CDR3 protein: CASSPGLAGEETQYF. Written as DNA, the CDR3 is TGCGCCAGCAGCCCTGGACTAGCGGGCGAAGAGACCCAGTACTTC.

In the case of this clone: Other DNA sequences from this sample encode an identical CDR3 as well. The chain links TRBV5-8 to TRBJ2-7; D call uncertain. Germline V gene lookup returns CDR1 SGHTS and CDR2 YDEGEE. The CDR3 has 11 amino acids. Trimming took 2 bases from V and 2 from J, leaving 2 bases between them. Written as DNA, the CDR3 is TGTGCCAGCAGCTTAGCCTACGAGCAGTACTTC. Protein sequence: CASSLAYEQYF.

The chain uses TRBV10-1 and TRBJ2-3; D perhaps matches TRBD1 (5 bases). The CDR3 extends over 13 amino acids. V lost 3 bases and J lost 5, with 9 bases in between. In germline, CDR1 is WNHNN, CDR2 SYGVQD (reference sequence). The CDR3 sequence: CASSDEGVDTQYF. The CDR3 DNA follows: TGCGCCAGCAGTGACGAAGGGGTAGATACGCAGTATTTT.

J is TRBJ1-1 and V is TRBV7-2; D might be TRBD1 (5 bases). Trimming left V 5 bases short and J 4 bases short, with 14 bases between. Germline CDR1 and CDR2: SGHTA and FQGNSA. The CDR3 loop spans 14 amino acids. This CDR3 reads CASSPGLLVTEAFF. CDR3 nucleotides: TGTGCCAGCAGCCCAGGGCTGCTTGTCACTGAAGCTTTCTTT.

In the case of this clone: The sample contains more than one DNA sequence encoding this CDR3. The V call is TRBV9, the J call TRBJ1-3; D remains unclear. Per the germline V gene, CDR1 is SGDLS and CDR2 is YYNGEE. The CDR3 runs to 11 residues. Trimming cost V 5 bases and J 4 bases, with 4 bases left between them. CDR3 sequence (DNA): TGTGCCAGCAGGGCGGGAAACACCATATATTTT. Translated: CASRAGNTIYF.

The V gene is TRBV4-1, the J gene TRBJ2-7; maybe TRBD2 (6 bases). The CDR3 length is 15 residues. From germline, CDR1 is MGHRA and CDR2 YSYEKL. V gave up 0 bases and J gave up 3 bases, with 12 bases separating them. CDR3 amino acids: CASSQDPGGLYEQYF. In nucleotides, the CDR3 is TGCGCCAGCAGCCAAGATCCCGGGGGACTCTACGAGCAGTACTTC.

This chain links TRBV9 with TRBJ2-7; no clear D. The germline gives CDR1 SGDLS, CDR2 YYNGEE. The CDR3 has 16 amino acids. Trimming removed 4 bases at V and 0 bases at J, with 17 bases between. The CDR3: CASSSNPRYDSYEQYF. The CDR3 nucleotides read TGTGCCAGCAGCTCCAACCCCCGGTATGACTCCTACGAGCAGTACTTC.

V and J are TRBV10-3 and TRBJ2-1; the D gene is possibly TRBD1 (6 bases). Germline lookup yields CDR1 ENHRY and CDR2 SYGVKD. CDR3 length: 11 amino acids. Between the trimmed V and J ends, which lost 4 bases and 9 bases, there was a span of 7 bases. DNA of the CDR3: TGTGCCATCAGTGTAGGGGGTGAGCAGTTCTTC. This translates into CAISVGGEQFF.

This clone was detected once. In DNA form, the CDR3 reads TGCGCCAGCAGCCAAACAGACCTCCAAGAGACCCAGTACTTC. This codes for CASSQTDLQETQYF. The chain is built from TRBV4-1 and TRBJ2-5, with D unresolved. This CDR3 is 14 amino acids long. Germline V gives CDR1 MGHRA, CDR2 YSYEKL. V lost 2 bases, J lost 1 base, and 8 bases lay in between.

The CDR3 loop reads CAWKGGRGTDTQYF. The CDR3 DNA follows: TGTGCCTGGAAGGGGGGGCGCGGCACAGATACGCAGTATTTT. The rearrangement uses TRBV30 and TRBJ2-3, with a possible D match to TRBD2 (7 bases). Looked up from germline, CDR1 is GTSNPN and CDR2 is SVGIG (reference sequence). The CDR3 is 14 residues long. Trimming left V 4 bases short and J 1 base short, with 12 bases between.

J is TRBJ2-7 and V is TRBV7-9; D gene uncertain. The CDR3 spans 16 residues. Germline values: CDR1 SEHNR, CDR2 FQNEAQ (reference sequence). Trimming shortened V by 4 bases and J by 2 bases, and 18 bases separated the two germline ends. The CDR3 region has the DNA TGTGCCAGCAGCTCCAACGCTAGGGCCCCTACCTACGAGCAGTACTTC. This encodes CASSSNARAPTYEQYF.

The chain links TRBV29-1 to TRBJ1-1, with TRBD1 as a possible D gene (6 bases). There are 13 residues in the CDR3. The V gene's germline CDR1 is SQVTM and CDR2 ANQGSEA. Between the trimmed V and J ends, which lost 3 bases and 6 bases, there was a span of 14 bases. The CDR3 loop reads CSVEFTGRAEAFF. As DNA, the CDR3 is TGCAGCGTTGAGTTCACAGGGAGAGCTGAAGCTTTCTTT. The entire variable domain, with the rest obtained from reference TRBV29-1 and TRBJ1-1, is as follows: SAVISQKPSRDICQRGTSLTIQCQVDSQVTMMFWYRQQPGQSLTLIATANQGSEATYESGFVIDKFPISRPNLTFSTLTVSNMSPEDSSIYLCSVEFTGRAEAFFGQGTRLTVV.

The rearrangement joins TRBV27 to TRBJ2-4, with D possibly TRBD1 on 6 matching bases. CDR3 length: 19 residues. Germline V lookup: CDR1 MNHEY, CDR2 SMNVEV (reference sequence). V shed 5 bases and J shed 3 bases, with 26 bases lying between them. CDR3 in amino acids: CASSPRTVQVGLVKNIQYF. CDR3 in DNA: TGTGCCAGCAGTCCCCGGACAGTCCAGGTCGGTTTGGTCAAAAACATTCAGTACTTC.

The chain uses TRBV27 and TRBJ2-1; D tentatively reads TRBD1 or TRBD2 (5 bases each). Trimming removed 5 bases at V and 4 bases at J, with 18 bases between. The CDR3 contains 16 residues. The germline V gene has CDR1 MNHEY and CDR2 SMNVEV (reference sequence). CDR3 sequence: CASSPPMGRLYNEQFF. The CDR3 bases are TGTGCCAGCAGTCCCCCGATGGGACGCCTTTACAATGAGCAGTTCTTC.

In its sample, this clone was seen once. V gene TRBV11-2 combines with J gene TRBJ2-7; D unresolved. Germline V gives CDR1 SGHAT, CDR2 FQNNGV. Trimming stripped 5 bases from V and 3 bases from J, with 11 bases between. CDR3 length: 13 amino acids. CDR3 DNA sequence: TGTGCCAGCAGCCCACTCCCAGGCTACGAGCAGTACTTC. Translating gives CASSPLPGYEQYF.

The chain couples TRBV29-1 to TRBJ2-7; the D is unclear. Trimming took 6 bases from V and 0 from J, leaving 12 bases between them. Germline V gene lookup returns CDR1 SQVTM and CDR2 ANQGSEA. The CDR3 sequence is 13 residues long. The chain's CDR3 is CSVVGDNSYEQYF. CDR3 bases: TGCAGCGTCGTCGGCGACAACTCCTACGAGCAGTACTTC.

The gene calls are TRBV7-9 and TRBJ1-2; D is unclear. Trimming took off 3 bases at V and 4 bases at J, with 9 bases between the two ends. The CDR3 covers 13 residues. Germline V CDR1 and CDR2: SEHNR, FQNEAQ (reference sequence). The CDR3 coding sequence is TGTGCCAGCAGCTTGGTAGAGCGCTATGGCTACACCTTC. Translation: CASSLVERYGYTF.

This rearrangement joins TRBV11-2 to TRBJ2-7; the D call may be TRBD1 or TRBD2 (5 bases each). The CDR3 extends over 16 amino acids. Germline V gene data show CDR1 as SGHAT and CDR2 as FQNNGV. Between the trimmed V and J ends, which lost 4 bases and 4 bases, there was a span of 20 bases. The CDR3 loop reads CASSSHEEGSPYEQYF. The CDR3, as DNA: TGTGCCAGCAGCTCCCACGAAGAGGGGTCCCCTTACGAGCAGTACTTC.

This chain links TRBV18 with TRBJ2-1, with 10 bases fitting TRBD1. The J segment lost 5 bases and the V segment lost 3 bases, leaving 7 bases of the junction unmatched. The CDR3 is 16 amino acids. From germline, CDR1 is KGHSH and CDR2 LQKENI. This chain's CDR3 is CASSPSDRGLDNEQFF. CDR3 DNA sequence: TGTGCCAGCTCACCCTCGGACAGGGGGTTGGACAATGAGCAGTTCTTC.

The chain joins TRBV28 to TRBJ2-7; 9 positions match TRBD2. The V segment lost 5 bases and the J segment 3 bases; nucleotides outside the gene matches: 11. There are 16 residues in the CDR3. Germline assignment: CDR1 MDHEN and CDR2 SYDVKM. The CDR3 loop reads CASSGNQGAGGYEQYF. The CDR3 DNA follows: TGTGCCAGCAGTGGCAACCAGGGAGCGGGGGGCTACGAGCAGTACTTC.

The V and J genes are TRBV29-1 and TRBJ2-1; D might be TRBD2 (6 bases). V lost 2 bases and J 8 bases, leaving 16 bases between the germline ends. Germline CDR1 and CDR2: SQVTM and ANQGSEA. The CDR3 consists of 14 residues. The CDR3 protein is CSVEQGGPVDEQFF. Here the CDR3 DNA reads TGCAGCGTTGAACAGGGAGGTCCCGTCGATGAGCAGTTCTTC.

As DNA, the CDR3 is TGCGCCAGCAGCTTGGCCGTGGGAGGGCCAGGAGATACGCAGTATTTT. Amino acids: CASSLAVGGPGDTQYF. The rearrangement joins TRBV5-1 to TRBJ2-3; 7 nucleotides line up with TRBD2. The junction had 9 bases not matched to a gene; V was cut back by 0 bases and J by 5 bases. Germline CDR1 and CDR2: SGHRS and YFSETQ. CDR3 length: 16 amino acids.

V is TRBV28 and J is TRBJ1-1; TRBD1 is a possible D gene (6 bases). The CDR3 extends over 14 amino acids. Trimming cost V 6 bases and J 1 base, with 12 bases left between them. Germline-derived CDR1 and CDR2 are MDHEN and SYDVKM. This CDR3 is CASSNRVRNTEAFF. CDR3 DNA: TGTGCCAGCAGCAACAGGGTCCGGAACACTGAAGCTTTCTTT. Using reference TRBV28 and TRBJ1-1 for the parts outside the CDR3, the full variable domain is DVKVTQSSRYLVKRTGEKVFLECVQDMDHENMFWYRQDPGLGLRLIYFSYDVKMKEKGDIPEGYSVSREKKERFSLILESASTNQTSMYLCASSNRVRNTEAFFGQGTRLTVV.

V is TRBV7-9 and J is TRBJ2-1, with D perhaps TRBD1 (6 bases). Germline V gene data show CDR1 as SEHNR and CDR2 as FQNEAQ (reference sequence). The CDR3 totals 15 residues. V was trimmed by 1 base and J by 4 bases, leaving 11 bases between them. The CDR3: CASSLGTQGYNEQFF. The CDR3 DNA follows: TGTGCCAGCAGCTTAGGGACACAGGGTTACAATGAGCAGTTCTTC.

This rearrangement joins TRBV29-1 to TRBJ2-5; no clear D gene. The CDR3 has 14 amino acids. Trimming pared 6 bases from V and 5 bases from J, leaving 19 bases between. CDR1 is SQVTM, CDR2 ANQGSEA, per germline. DNA of the CDR3: TGCAGCGTAACGCCTTTCGGGCTCGTGGAGACCCAGTACTTC. Amino acid sequence: CSVTPFGLVETQYF.

The V and J genes are TRBV5-1 and TRBJ1-4, with D perhaps matching TRBD1 (6 bases). From germline, CDR1 is SGHRS and CDR2 YFSETQ. This CDR3 spans 15 amino acids. Between the trimmed V and J ends, which lost 2 bases and 8 bases, there was a span of 16 bases. The CDR3 loop is CASSFRGGQGEKLFF. CDR3 in DNA: TGCGCCAGCAGCTTTCGAGGGGGTCAGGGCGAAAAACTGTTTTTT.

The chain recombines TRBV7-2 with TRBJ2-1; TRBD2 matches at 9 bases. Germline loops: CDR1 SGHTA, CDR2 FQGNSA. The junction had 10 bases not matched to a gene; V was cut back by 5 bases and J by 8 bases. CDR3 length equals 15 residues. In nucleotides, the CDR3 is TGTGCCAGCAGCCTCCTAGCGGGAAGTTGGGATGAGCAGTTCTTC. It encodes CASSLLAGSWDEQFF.